This TCR beta chain was found in a study of STAT5B mutations in CD4+ large granular lymphocyte leukemia. Study information: Healthy donors showed HLA-associated enrichment of the CDR3 'QG' motif.

About this clone itself: As yet, its antigen is unknown.

Study-wide results and limits: No patients shared main leukemic clonotypes, though about 26% appeared at low frequency elsewhere. Compared with healthy controls (2/35), patient top clones favored TRBV06 (8/27).

Healthy controls were blood donor buffy coats. Measured with immunoSEQ multiplex PCR; TCRdb has only the in-frame clones, and not every one. The sample carries around 34,000 clones, approximately 85% recorded once. This CDR3 region has 15 residues. Germline lookup yields CDR1 MNHNY and CDR2 SVGAGI (reference sequence). The V segment lost 5 bases and the J segment 3 bases; nucleotides outside the gene matches: 6. This receptor was identified in a human donor in good health. The chain recombines TRBV6-6 with TRBJ2-3; 9 bases are shared with TRBD1. Sequencing was performed on CD4+ T cells from blood buffy coats. The CDR3 sequence: CASSNPTGGTDTQYF. For the CDR3, the DNA is TGTGCCAGCAGTAACCCGACAGGGGGTACAGATACGCAGTATTTT.